One T cell receptor (beta chain) is described in this entry. These data are taken from a study of graft-versus-host responses after intestinal transplantation. Produced via immunoSEQ multiplex PCR; TCRdb's table is partial and in-frame only. This sample has some 39,000 clones, with approximately 89% found just once. This sequence originates from a human patient who received an intestinal transplant, so some T cells may come from the graft donor. The specimen comprised PBMCs, sampled approximately 270 days after transplant.

Here the CDR3 DNA reads TGTGCCAGCAGCTCCGACCGACAGGGAGGCTACGAGCAGTACTTC. Residues: CASSSDRQGGYEQYF. This chain uses TRBV5-4 with TRBJ2-7; tentatively, D is TRBD1 (7 bases). With 3 bases removed from V and 3 bases from J, the gap between germline ends came to 16 bases. The germline gives CDR1 SGHNT, CDR2 YYREEE (reference sequence). The CDR3 consists of 15 residues. Full variable domain (missing parts from reference TRBV5-4 and TRBJ2-7): ETGVTQSPTHLIKTRGQQVTLRCSSQSGHNTVSWYQQALGQGPQFIFQYYREEENGRGNFPPRFSGLQFPNYSSELNVNALELDDSALYLCASSSDRQGGYEQYFGPGTRLTVT.